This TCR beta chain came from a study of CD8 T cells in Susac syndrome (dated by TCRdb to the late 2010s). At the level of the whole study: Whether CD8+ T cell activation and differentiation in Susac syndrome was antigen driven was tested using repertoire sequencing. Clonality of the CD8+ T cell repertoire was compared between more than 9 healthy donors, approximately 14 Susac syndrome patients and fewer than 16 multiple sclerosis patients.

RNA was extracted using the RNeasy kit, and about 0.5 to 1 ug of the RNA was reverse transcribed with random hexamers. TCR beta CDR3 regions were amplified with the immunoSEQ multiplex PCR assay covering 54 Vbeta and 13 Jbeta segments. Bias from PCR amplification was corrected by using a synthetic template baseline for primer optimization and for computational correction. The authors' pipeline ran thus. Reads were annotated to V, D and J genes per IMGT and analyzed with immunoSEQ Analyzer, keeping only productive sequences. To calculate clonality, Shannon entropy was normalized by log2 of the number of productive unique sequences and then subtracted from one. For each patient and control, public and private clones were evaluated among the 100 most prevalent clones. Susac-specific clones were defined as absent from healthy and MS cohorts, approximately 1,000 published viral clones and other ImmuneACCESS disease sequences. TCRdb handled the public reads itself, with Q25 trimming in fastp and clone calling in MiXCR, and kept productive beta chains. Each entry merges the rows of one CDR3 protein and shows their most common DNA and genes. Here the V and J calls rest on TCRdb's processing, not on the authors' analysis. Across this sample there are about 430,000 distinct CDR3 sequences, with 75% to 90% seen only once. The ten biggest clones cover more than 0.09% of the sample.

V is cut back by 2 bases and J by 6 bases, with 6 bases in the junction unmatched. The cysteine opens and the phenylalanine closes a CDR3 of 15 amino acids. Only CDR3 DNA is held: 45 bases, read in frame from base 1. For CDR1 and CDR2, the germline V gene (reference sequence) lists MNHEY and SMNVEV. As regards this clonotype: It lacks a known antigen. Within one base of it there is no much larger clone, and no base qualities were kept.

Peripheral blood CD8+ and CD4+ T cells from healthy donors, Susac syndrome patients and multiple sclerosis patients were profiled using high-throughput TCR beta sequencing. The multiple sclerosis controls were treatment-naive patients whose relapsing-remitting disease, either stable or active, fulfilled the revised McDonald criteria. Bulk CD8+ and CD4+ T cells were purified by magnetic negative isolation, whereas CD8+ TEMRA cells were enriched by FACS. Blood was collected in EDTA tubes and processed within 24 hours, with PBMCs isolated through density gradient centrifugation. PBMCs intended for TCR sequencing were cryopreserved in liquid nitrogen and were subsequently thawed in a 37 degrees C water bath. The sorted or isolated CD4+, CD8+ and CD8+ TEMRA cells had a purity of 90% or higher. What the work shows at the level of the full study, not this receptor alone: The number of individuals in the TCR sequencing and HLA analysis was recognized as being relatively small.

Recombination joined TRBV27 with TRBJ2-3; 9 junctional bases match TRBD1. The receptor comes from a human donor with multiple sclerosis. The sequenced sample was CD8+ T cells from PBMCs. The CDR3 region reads CASSLAQGAFDTQYF. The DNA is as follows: TGTGCCAGCAGTTTAGCACAGGGGGCGTTCGATACGCAGTATTTT.